This TCR beta chain was identified in a study of T cells in Graves' hyperthyroidism and ophthalmopathy. RNA transcripts served as the template for amplifying TCR beta CDR3 regions. HTBI primers drove first-round RT-PCR of the TCR CDR3. TCRdb used MiXCR to reprocess the multiplex PCR reads, holding one entry per CDR3 protein. The sample yields 600,000 to 800,000 distinct CDR3 sequences, roughly a third seen once. This clonotype showed up many times. Sequences were obtained from blood. This TCR was sampled from a woman aged 40 to 50 with Graves' hyperthyroidism.

The CDR3 nucleotides read TGTGCCAGCAGCCTTGTGAACAGGGTAGGCACTGAAGCTTTCTTT. Its translation is CASSLVNRVGTEAFF. This sequence joins TRBV7-9 and TRBJ1-1; the D gene is possibly TRBD1 (6 bases). CDR3 size: 15 residues. CDR1 and CDR2 from the germline V gene are SEHNR and FQNEAQ (reference sequence). Between the trimmed V and J ends, which lost 5 bases and 4 bases, there was a span of 17 bases.